These 22 T cell receptor beta chains came from one sample sequenced in a study of blood T cell repertoires in COVID-19. TCRdb's copy holds only in-frame clones and misses some; the assay was immunoSEQ multiplex PCR. Of 150,000 or so clones detected, approximately 81% appear once; the ten largest clones hold about 5.3%. What was sequenced was PBMCs or T cells enriched from blood (not recorded which). These receptors were obtained from a woman aged 40 to 50 with acute COVID-19.

V usage is TRBV5-1 and J usage is TRBJ1-1, with D possibly TRBD1 on 5 matching bases. This CDR3 has 16 residues. Germline V gene lookup returns CDR1 SGHRS and CDR2 YFSETQ. Trimming left V 0 bases short and J 1 base short, with 13 bases between. The chain's CDR3 is CASSLGARGSNTEAFF. In nucleotides, the CDR3 is TGCGCCAGCAGCTTGGGGGCCCGGGGGTCGAACACTGAAGCTTTCTTT.

The sample holds a few counts of this clone. The chain couples TRBV14 to TRBJ2-1; D is unresolved. The CDR3 extends over 12 amino acids. Per germline, CDR1 SGHDN and CDR2 FVKESK. V lost 4 bases and J lost 8, with 9 bases in between. As DNA, the CDR3 is TGTGCCAGCAGCCTGTCCTTCCATGAGCAGTTCTTC. Translated, it gives CASSLSFHEQFF.

The sample holds a few counts of this clone. The CDR3 DNA reads as TGTGCCAGCAGGGGGACAGGGGCAAAAGGCACTGAAGCTTTCTTT. Translating gives CASRGTGAKGTEAFF. The chain is built from TRBV2 and TRBJ1-1; 10 bases align to TRBD1. The length of the CDR3 is 15 residues. Germline values: CDR1 SNHLY, CDR2 FYNNEI. The trim removed 6 bases at V and 4 bases at J, leaving 8 bases unmatched.

In regard to this clone: Distinct nucleotide sequences in the sample also encode this CDR3. The chain has TRBV25-1 and TRBJ2-5; D possibly corresponds to TRBD1 (6 bases). Germline-derived CDR1 and CDR2 are MGHDK and SYGVNS. V gave up 9 bases and J gave up 1 base, with 12 bases separating them. There are 13 residues in the CDR3. This CDR3 reads CASSRGSQETQYF. The DNA for the CDR3 is TGTGCCAGTTCCAGGGGATCCCAAGAGACCCAGTACTTC. The full variable domain, rest sourced from reference TRBV25-1 and TRBJ2-5, is EADIYQTPRYLVIGTGKKITLECSQTMGHDKMYWYQQDPGMELHLIHYSYGVNSTEKGDLSSESTVSRIRTEHFPLTLESARPSHTSQYLCASSRGSQETQYFGPGTRLLVL.

The chain carries TRBV25-1 and TRBJ2-1, with 9 nucleotides matching TRBD2. The CDR3 consists of 18 residues. V gave up 3 bases and J gave up 8 bases; unmatched junction bases: 17. Germline values: CDR1 MGHDK, CDR2 SYGVNS. For the CDR3, the DNA is TGTGCCAGCAGTGATCCGGAACTGGCGGGAGGGCAGTCGTATGAGCAGTTCTTC. It yields the protein CASSDPELAGGQSYEQFF.

This chain joins TRBV30 and TRBJ1-3, with 8 bases fitting TRBD1. Germline values: CDR1 GTSNPN, CDR2 SVGIG (reference sequence). This CDR3 region has 16 residues. Trimming cost V 4 bases and J 0 bases; bases outside gene matches: 8. In DNA, the CDR3 is TGTGCCTGGACTTCCGGGACAGGCCCCTCTGGAAACACCATATATTTT. It is translated as CAWTSGTGPSGNTIYF.

This chain joins TRBV29-1 and TRBJ2-7; TRBD1 matches 7 bases. The CDR3 covers 13 residues. The ends lost 2 bases at V and 6 bases at J; junction bases unmatched: 7. Germline CDR1 and CDR2: SQVTM and ANQGSEA. CDR3 DNA sequence: TGCAGCGTTGAACGGGCAGGGGGTCGCGAGCAGTACTTC. Protein: CSVERAGGREQYF.

J is TRBJ2-1 and V is TRBV11-1; D not resolved. CDR3 length: 12 residues. V was shortened by 2 bases and J by 13 bases, with 12 bases between the two germline ends. Germline values: CDR1 SGHAT, CDR2 FQDESV (reference sequence). The CDR3: CASSLPPGIQFF. Written as DNA, the CDR3 is TGTGCCAGCAGCTTACCACCAGGAATTCAGTTCTTC. Combining the CDR3 with reference TRBV11-1 and TRBJ2-1 gives the whole variable domain EAEVAQSPRYKITEKSQAVAFWCDPISGHATLYWYRQILGQGPELLVQFQDESVVDDSQLPKDRFSAERLKGVDSTLKIQPAELGDSAMYLCASSLPPGIQFFGPGTRLTVL.

This chain joins TRBV4-1 and TRBJ1-4; unclear D gene. The length of the CDR3 is 17 residues. The germline CDR1 and CDR2 sequences are MGHRA and YSYEKL. Between the trimmed V and J ends, which lost 0 bases and 0 bases, there was a span of 11 bases. CDR3 DNA: TGCGCCAGCAGCCAAGATTGGGAGGGAACAACTAATGAAAAACTGTTTTTT. Translating gives CASSQDWEGTTNEKLFF.

The rearrangement joins TRBV11-2 to TRBJ2-5; D might be TRBD2 (6 bases). Trimming shortened V by 5 bases and J by 1 base, and 20 bases separated the two germline ends. Germline V gene lookup returns CDR1 SGHAT and CDR2 FQNNGV. The CDR3 is made up of 17 amino acids. Written as DNA, the CDR3 is TGTGCCAGCAGCAGACCCAGCGGGTTAACCCCCCAAGAGACCCAGTACTTC. Its translation is CASSRPSGLTPQETQYF.

This rearrangement joins TRBV1 to TRBJ2-7; the D call in the table, TRBD2, was not verified against the DNA. TRBV1 is a documented pseudogene. The CDR3 spans 17 residues. CDR3 DNA sequence: TGCACCAGCAGCCCATCACTAGGGACTAGCTCCCACTACGAGCAGTACTTC. It specifies CTSSPSLGTSSHYEQYF.

There are many counts of this clone. The V gene is TRBV4-1, the J gene TRBJ1-2; D is possibly TRBD1 (5 bases). Germline lookup yields CDR1 MGHRA and CDR2 YSYEKL. Trimming pared 0 bases from V and 4 bases from J, leaving 12 bases between. The CDR3 covers 15 residues. The CDR3 coding sequence is TGCGCCAGCAGCCAAGAAGTGGGGGGACCCTATGGCTACACCTTC. It codes for CASSQEVGGPYGYTF.

This chain joins TRBV11-3 and TRBJ2-1; possibly TRBD1 for D (5 bases). From germline, CDR1 is SGHNT and CDR2 YENEEA. The CDR3 runs 14 residues. Deletions cut 4 bases from V and 4 bases from J, with 11 bases between. The CDR3 spells CASSSRVGYNEQFF. CDR3 DNA sequence: TGTGCCAGCAGCTCCAGGGTTGGATACAATGAGCAGTTCTTC.

CDR3 in amino acids: CASSLSGGQGEAFF. The CDR3 DNA follows: TGTGCCAGCAGCTTATCAGGGGGCCAAGGTGAAGCTTTCTTT. V is TRBV7-2 and J is TRBJ1-1; 8 bases are shared with TRBD1. The CDR3 covers 14 residues. CDR1 is SGHTA, CDR2 FQGNSA, per germline. After removal of 2 bases from V and 7 bases from J, the junction contained 6 bases not matched to a gene.

V usage is TRBV5-6 and J usage is TRBJ2-1; 9 bases are a match to TRBD2. CDR3 length: 18 residues. CDR1 and CDR2 from the germline V gene are SGHDT and YYEEEE. After removal of 0 bases from V and 3 bases from J, the junction contained 10 bases not matched to a gene. The DNA for the CDR3 is TGTGCCAGCAGCTTGGAAGGTCGCGGGAGGGCGCTCTACAATGAGCAGTTCTTC. It specifies CASSLEGRGRALYNEQFF.

A few counts support this clone. V and J are TRBV7-2 and TRBJ2-7, with D maybe TRBD1 (6 bases). CDR3 length: 13 residues. Trimming took off 5 bases at V and 6 bases at J, with 14 bases between the two ends. Germline V gives CDR1 SGHTA, CDR2 FQGNSA. Here the CDR3 reads CASSTTGTVEQYF. The CDR3 nucleotides are TGTGCCAGCAGCACAACAGGGACGGTCGAGCAGTACTTC.

In its sample, this clone was seen once. The chain uses TRBV18 and TRBJ2-1, with 7 bases lining up with TRBD2. Germline CDR1 is KGHSH and CDR2 is LQKENI. This CDR3 has 14 residues. J lost 3 bases, V lost 3 bases, and 2 bases had no gene match. The CDR3 DNA reads TGTGCCAGCTCACCGTGGACTAGCTACAATGAGCAGTTCTTC. Protein: CASSPWTSYNEQFF. The variable domain in full, completed from reference TRBV18 and TRBJ2-1, reads NAGVMQNPRHLVRRRGQEARLRCSPMKGHSHVYWYRQLPEEGLKFMVYLQKENIIDESGMPKERFSAEFPKEGPSILRIQQVVRGDSAAYFCASSPWTSYNEQFFGPGTRLTVL.

There are a few counts of this clone. The genes are TRBV6-5 and TRBJ1-2; 8 bases are a match to TRBD1. There are 14 residues in the CDR3. The trim removed 5 bases at V and 8 bases at J, leaving 10 bases unmatched. CDR1 and CDR2 from the germline V gene are MNHEY and SVGAGI. CDR3 in DNA: TGTGCCAGCAGTCCGACGTCAGGGGGCCGCGGCTACACCTTC. As protein: CASSPTSGGRGYTF.

This clone was detected only a few times. This chain links TRBV7-2 with TRBJ1-1; no firm D call. The length of the CDR3 is 14 residues. V lost 2 bases, J lost 0 bases, and 7 bases lay in between. Germline V CDR1 and CDR2: SGHTA, FQGNSA. This chain's CDR3 is CASSLSSLNTEAFF. In DNA, the CDR3 is TGTGCCAGCAGCTTAAGCTCCCTGAACACTGAAGCTTTCTTT. Looking up the rest from reference TRBV7-2 and TRBJ1-1 gives the full variable domain: GAGVSQSPSNKVTEKGKDVELRCDPISGHTALYWYRQSLGQGLEFLIYFQGNSAPDKSGLPSDRFSAERTGGSVSTLTIQRTQQEDSAVYLCASSLSSLNTEAFFGQGTRLTVV.

The chain uses TRBV18 and TRBJ2-2, with 14 bases aligning to TRBD2. Per germline, CDR1 KGHSH and CDR2 LQKENI. V dropped 3 bases and J dropped 8; count of bases not matched to a gene: 5. This CDR3 is built from 16 residues. The CDR3 protein is CASSPGTSGSGGELFF. Here the CDR3 DNA reads TGTGCCAGCTCACCCGGGACTAGCGGGAGTGGAGGGGAGCTGTTTTTT.

V is TRBV30 and J is TRBJ1-4; tentatively, D is TRBD1 (6 bases). This CDR3 is 15 amino acids long. V lost 8 bases, J lost 0 bases, and 16 bases lay in between. From germline, CDR1 is GTSNPN and CDR2 SVGIG (reference sequence). This chain's CDR3 is CAATGDHATNEKLFF. CDR3 sequence (DNA): TGTGCCGCGACAGGAGATCATGCAACTAATGAAAAACTGTTTTTT.

The V gene is TRBV21-1, the J gene TRBJ2-7; the D call TRBD2 from the table was never checked on the DNA. TRBV21-1 is given as a pseudogene. The length of the CDR3 is 15 residues. DNA of the CDR3: TGTGCCAGCAGTCCGACTAGCGGGGATTCCTACGAGCAGTACGTC. This codes for CASSPTSGDSYEQYV.